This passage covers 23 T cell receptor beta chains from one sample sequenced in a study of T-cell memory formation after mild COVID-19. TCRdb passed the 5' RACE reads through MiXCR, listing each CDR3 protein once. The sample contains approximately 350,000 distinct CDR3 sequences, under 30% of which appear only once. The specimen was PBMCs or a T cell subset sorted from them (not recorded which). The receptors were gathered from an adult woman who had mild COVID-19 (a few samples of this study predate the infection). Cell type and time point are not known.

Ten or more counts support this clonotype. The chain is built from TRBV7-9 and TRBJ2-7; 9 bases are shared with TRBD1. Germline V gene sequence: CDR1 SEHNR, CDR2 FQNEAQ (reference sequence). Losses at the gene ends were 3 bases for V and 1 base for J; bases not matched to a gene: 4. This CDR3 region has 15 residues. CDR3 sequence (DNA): TGTGCCAGCAGCTTGGGACAGGGCCCATCCTACGAGCAGTACTTC. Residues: CASSLGQGPSYEQYF.

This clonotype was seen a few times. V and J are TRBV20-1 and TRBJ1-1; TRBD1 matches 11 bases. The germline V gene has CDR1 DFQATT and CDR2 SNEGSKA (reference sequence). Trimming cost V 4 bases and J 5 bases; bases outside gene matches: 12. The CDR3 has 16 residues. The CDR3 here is CSATPGQGAGRTEAFF. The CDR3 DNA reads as TGCAGTGCTACCCCAGGACAGGGGGCAGGAAGGACTGAAGCTTTCTTT.

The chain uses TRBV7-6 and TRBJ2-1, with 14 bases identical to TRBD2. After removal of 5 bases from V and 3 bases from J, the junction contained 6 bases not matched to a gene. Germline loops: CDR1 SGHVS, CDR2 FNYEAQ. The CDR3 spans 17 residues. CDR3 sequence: CASSPGTSGSVYNEQFF. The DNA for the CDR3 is TGTGCCAGCAGCCCCGGGACTAGCGGGAGTGTCTACAATGAGCAGTTCTTC.

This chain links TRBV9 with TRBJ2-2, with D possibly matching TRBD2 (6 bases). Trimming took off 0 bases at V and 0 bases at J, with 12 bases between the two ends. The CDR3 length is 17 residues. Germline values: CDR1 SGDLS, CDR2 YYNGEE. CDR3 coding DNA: TGTGCCAGCAGCGTAGGAGGCGGGACTCCGAACACCGGGGAGCTGTTTTTT. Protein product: CASSVGGGTPNTGELFF.

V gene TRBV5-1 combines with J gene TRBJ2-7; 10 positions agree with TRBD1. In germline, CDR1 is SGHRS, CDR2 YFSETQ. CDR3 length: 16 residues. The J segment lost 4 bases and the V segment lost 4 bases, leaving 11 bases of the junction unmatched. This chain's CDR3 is CASSRDGDRGFYEQYF. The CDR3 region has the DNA TGCGCCAGCAGCCGGGATGGGGACAGGGGCTTTTACGAGCAGTACTTC.

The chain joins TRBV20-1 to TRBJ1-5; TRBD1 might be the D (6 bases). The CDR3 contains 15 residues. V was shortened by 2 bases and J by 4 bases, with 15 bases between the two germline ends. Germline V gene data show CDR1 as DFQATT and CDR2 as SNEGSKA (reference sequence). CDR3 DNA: TGCAGTGCTAGAAATACAGGGAGCTTAAATCAGCCCCAGCATTTT. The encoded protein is CSARNTGSLNQPQHF.

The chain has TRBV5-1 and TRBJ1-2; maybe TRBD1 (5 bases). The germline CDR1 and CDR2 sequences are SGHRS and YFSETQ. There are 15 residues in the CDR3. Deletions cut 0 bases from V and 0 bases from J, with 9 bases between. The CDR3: CASSLVGAANYGYTF. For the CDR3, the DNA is TGCGCCAGCAGCTTGGTAGGGGCAGCTAACTATGGCTACACCTTC.

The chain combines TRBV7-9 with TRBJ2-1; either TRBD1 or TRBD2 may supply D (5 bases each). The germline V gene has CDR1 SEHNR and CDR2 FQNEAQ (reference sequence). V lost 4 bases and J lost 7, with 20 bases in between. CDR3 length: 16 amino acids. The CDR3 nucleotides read TGTGCCAGCAGCTCTACGGGGCCCGGATTATGGAATGAGCAGTTCTTC. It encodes CASSSTGPGLWNEQFF. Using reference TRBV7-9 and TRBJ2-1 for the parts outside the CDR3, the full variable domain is DTGVSQNPRHKITKRGQNVTFRCDPISEHNRLYWYRQTLGQGPEFLTYFQNEAQLEKSRLLSDRFSAERPKGSFSTLEIQRTEQGDSAMYLCASSSTGPGLWNEQFFGPGTRLTVL.

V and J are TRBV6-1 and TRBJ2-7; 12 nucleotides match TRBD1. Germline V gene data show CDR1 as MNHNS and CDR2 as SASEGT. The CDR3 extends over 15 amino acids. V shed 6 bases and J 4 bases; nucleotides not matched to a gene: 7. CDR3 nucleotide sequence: TGTGCCAGCAGCGACCGGGACAGGGGGCCATACGAGCAGTACTTC. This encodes CASSDRDRGPYEQYF.

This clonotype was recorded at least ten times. CDR3 in DNA: TGCAGCTCAGCCGGCTACACCTTC. This sequence encodes CSSAGYTF. The rearrangement links TRBV20-1 to TRBJ1-2; D remains ambiguous. Germline V gives CDR1 DFQATT, CDR2 SNEGSKA (reference sequence). The CDR3 runs to 8 residues.

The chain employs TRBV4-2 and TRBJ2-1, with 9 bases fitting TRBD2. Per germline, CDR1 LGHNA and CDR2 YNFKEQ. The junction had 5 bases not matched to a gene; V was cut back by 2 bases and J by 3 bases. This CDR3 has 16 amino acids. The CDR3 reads CASSQLQTSGYNEQFF. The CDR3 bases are TGTGCCAGCAGCCAATTGCAGACTAGCGGCTACAATGAGCAGTTCTTC.

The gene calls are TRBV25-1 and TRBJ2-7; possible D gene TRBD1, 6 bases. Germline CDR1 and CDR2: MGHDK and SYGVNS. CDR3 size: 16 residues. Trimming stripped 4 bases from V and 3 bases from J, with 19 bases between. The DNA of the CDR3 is TGTGCCAGCAGTGTCGCCCAGGGGCTGATCAACTACGAGCAGTACTTC. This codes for CASSVAQGLINYEQYF.

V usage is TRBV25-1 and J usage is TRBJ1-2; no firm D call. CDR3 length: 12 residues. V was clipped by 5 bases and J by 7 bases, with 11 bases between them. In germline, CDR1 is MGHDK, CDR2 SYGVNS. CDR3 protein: CASSFTEGGYTF. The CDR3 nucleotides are TGTGCCAGCAGTTTCACAGAGGGTGGCTACACCTTC.

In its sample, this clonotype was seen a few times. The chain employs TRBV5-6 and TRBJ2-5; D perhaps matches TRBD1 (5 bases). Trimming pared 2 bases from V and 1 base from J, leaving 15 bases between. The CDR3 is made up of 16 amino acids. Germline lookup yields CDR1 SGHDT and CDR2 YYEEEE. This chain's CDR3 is CASSFVAPQVQETQYF. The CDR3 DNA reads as TGTGCCAGCAGCTTTGTAGCTCCACAGGTCCAAGAGACCCAGTACTTC.

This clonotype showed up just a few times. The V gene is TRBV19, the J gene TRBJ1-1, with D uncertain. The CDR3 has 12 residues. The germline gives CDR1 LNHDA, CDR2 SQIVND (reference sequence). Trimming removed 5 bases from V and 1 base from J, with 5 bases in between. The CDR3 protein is CASSHRNTEAFF. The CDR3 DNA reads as TGTGCCAGTAGTCACAGGAACACTGAAGCTTTCTTT.

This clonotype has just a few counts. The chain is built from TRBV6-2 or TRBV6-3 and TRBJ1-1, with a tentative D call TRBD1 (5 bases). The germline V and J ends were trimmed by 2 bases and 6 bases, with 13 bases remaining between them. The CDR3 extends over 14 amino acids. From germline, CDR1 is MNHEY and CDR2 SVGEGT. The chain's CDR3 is CASSYQGLISEAFF. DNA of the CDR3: TGTGCCAGCAGTTACCAGGGTTTAATCTCTGAAGCTTTCTTT.

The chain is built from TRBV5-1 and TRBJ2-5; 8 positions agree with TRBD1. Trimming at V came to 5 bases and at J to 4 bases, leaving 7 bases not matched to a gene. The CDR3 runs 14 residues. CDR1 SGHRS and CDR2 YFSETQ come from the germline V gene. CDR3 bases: TGCGCCAGCAGAACAGGGGGACGGATAGAGACCCAGTACTTC. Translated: CASRTGGRIETQYF.

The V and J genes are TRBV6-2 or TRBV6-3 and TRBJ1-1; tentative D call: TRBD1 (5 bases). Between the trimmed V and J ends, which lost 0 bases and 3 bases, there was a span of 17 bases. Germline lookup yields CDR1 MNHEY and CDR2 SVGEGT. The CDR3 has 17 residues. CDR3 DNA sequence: TGTGCCAGCAGTTACTCGACGTTTGGCAGGGAACACACTGAAGCTTTCTTT. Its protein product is CASSYSTFGREHTEAFF.

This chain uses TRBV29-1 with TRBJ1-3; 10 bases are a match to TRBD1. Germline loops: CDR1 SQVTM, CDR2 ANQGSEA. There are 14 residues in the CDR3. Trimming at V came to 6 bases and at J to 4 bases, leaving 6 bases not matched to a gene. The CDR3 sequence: CSVRQGARGNTIYF. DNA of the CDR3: TGCAGCGTGAGACAGGGGGCGCGAGGAAACACCATATATTTT.

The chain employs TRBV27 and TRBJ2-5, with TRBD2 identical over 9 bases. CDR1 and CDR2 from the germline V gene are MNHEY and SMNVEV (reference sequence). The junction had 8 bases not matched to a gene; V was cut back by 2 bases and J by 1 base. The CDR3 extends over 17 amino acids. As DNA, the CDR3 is TGTGCCAGCAGTTTAGGGTCTAGCGGGGTGCCCCAAGAGACCCAGTACTTC. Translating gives CASSLGSSGVPQETQYF.

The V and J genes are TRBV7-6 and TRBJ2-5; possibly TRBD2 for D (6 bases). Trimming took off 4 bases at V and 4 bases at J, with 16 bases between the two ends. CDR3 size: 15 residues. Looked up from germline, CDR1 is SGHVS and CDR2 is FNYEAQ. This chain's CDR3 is CASSSYWREAETQYF. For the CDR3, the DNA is TGTGCCAGCAGCTCCTATTGGAGGGAGGCAGAGACCCAGTACTTC.

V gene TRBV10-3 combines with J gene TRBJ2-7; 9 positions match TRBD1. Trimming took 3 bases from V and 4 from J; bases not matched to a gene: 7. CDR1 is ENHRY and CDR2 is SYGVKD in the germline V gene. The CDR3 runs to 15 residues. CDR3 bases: TGTGCCATCAGTGACCAGCGGGACAGGGTGTACGAGCAGTACTTC. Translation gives CAISDQRDRVYEQYF.

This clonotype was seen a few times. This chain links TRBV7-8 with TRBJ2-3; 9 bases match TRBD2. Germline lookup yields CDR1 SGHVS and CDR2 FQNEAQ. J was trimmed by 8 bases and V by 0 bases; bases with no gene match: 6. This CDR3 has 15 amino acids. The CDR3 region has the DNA TGTGCCAGCAGCTTAGCTAGCGGGGGCCCCGTTACGCAGTATTTT. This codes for CASSLASGGPVTQYF. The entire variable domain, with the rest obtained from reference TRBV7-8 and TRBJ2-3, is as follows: GAGVSQSPRYKVAKRGQDVALRCDPISGHVSLFWYQQALGQGPEFLTYFQNEAQLDKSGLPSDRFFAERPEGSVSTLKIQRTQQEDSAVYLCASSLASGGPVTQYFGPGTRLTVL.